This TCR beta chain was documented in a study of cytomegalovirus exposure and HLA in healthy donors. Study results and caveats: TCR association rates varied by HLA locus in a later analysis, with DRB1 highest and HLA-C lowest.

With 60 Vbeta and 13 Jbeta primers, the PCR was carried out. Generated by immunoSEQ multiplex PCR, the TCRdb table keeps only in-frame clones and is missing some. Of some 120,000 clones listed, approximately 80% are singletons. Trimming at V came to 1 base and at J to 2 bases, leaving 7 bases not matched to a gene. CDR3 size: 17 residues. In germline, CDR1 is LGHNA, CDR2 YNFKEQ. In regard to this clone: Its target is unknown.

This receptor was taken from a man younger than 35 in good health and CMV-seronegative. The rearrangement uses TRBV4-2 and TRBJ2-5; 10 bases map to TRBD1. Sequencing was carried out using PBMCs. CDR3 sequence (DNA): TGTGCCAGCAGCCAAGCCGAAGGGACAGGGGCGCAAGAGACCCAGTACTTC. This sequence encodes CASSQAEGTGAQETQYF.